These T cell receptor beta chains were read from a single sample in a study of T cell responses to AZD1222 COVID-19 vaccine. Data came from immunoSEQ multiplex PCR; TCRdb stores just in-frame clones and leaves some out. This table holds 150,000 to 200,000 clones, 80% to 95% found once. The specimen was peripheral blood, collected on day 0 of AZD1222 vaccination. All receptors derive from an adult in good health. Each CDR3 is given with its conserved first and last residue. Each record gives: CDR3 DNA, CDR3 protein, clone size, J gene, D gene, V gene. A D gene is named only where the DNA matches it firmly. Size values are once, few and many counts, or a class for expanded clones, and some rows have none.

TGTGCCAGCAGCCGGGGGACATTGAACAATGAGCAGTTCTTC,CASSRGTLNNEQFF,-,TRBJ2-1,-,TRBV3-1/TRBV3-2
TGTGCCAGCAGTTACTTTTGGAGCTCTGGGGCCAACGTCCTGACTTTC,CASSYFWSSGANVLTF,-,TRBJ2-6,-,TRBV6-5
TGTGCCAGCAGTTTGGGCCGGGGGGAAAAACTGTTTTTT,CASSLGRGEKLFF,once,TRBJ1-4,-,TRBV12-3/TRBV12-4
TGTGCCAGCAGTTTAAGAGGGGGCGTCCGCGGGGAGCTGTTTTTT,CASSLRGGVRGELFF,-,TRBJ2-2,TRBD1,TRBV27
TGCGCCAGCAGCCAAGGGCCCGAGACCTACAATGAGCAGTTCTTC,CASSQGPETYNEQFF,-,TRBJ2-1,-,TRBV4-1
TGTGCCAGTAGTAGGGAGGGGACTAGTACTGAAGCTTTCTTT,CASSREGTSTEAFF,-,TRBJ1-1,-,TRBV19
TGTGCCAGTAGTCGGGACTTCACCTACGAGCAGTACTTC,CASSRDFTYEQYF,-,TRBJ2-7,-,TRBV19
TGCAGCGTGCTAACCGGGACAGCTAACTATGGCTACACCTTC,CSVLTGTANYGYTF,-,TRBJ1-2,TRBD1,TRBV29-1
TGTGCCAGCAGTGAGGTGGGACAGGGGGTCCACACCATATATTTT,CASSEVGQGVHTIYF,once,TRBJ1-3,TRBD1,TRBV2
TGTGCCAGCAGTTACTCGGAGGGGCTGGGTGACTACACCTTC,CASSYSEGLGDYTF,-,TRBJ1-2,-,TRBV6-6
TGTGCCAGCAGCTTAGTGCAGGCTCCGAGGGCTTTCTTT,CASSLVQAPRAFF,once,TRBJ1-1,-,TRBV7-9
TGTGCCAGCAGCCAAGACCCCCTCGGCACTGAAGCTTTCTTT,CASSQDPLGTEAFF,-,TRBJ1-1,-,TRBV3-1/TRBV3-2